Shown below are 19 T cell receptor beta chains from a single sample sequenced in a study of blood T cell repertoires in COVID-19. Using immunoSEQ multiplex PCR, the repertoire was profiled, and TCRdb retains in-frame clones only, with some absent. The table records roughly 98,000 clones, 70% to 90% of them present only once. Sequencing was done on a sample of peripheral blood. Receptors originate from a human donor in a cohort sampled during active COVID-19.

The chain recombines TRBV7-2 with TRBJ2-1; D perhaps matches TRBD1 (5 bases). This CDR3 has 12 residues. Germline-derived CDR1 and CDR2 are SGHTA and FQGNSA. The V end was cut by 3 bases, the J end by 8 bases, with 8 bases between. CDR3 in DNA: TGTGCCAGCAGCTTCAGGGTACATGAGCAGTTCTTC. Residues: CASSFRVHEQFF.

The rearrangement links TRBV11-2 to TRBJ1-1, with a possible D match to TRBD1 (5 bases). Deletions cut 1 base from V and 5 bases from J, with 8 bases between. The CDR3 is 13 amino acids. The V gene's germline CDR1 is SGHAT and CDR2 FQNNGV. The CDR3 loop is CASSLAGRTEAFF. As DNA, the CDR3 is TGTGCCAGCAGCTTAGCAGGGAGGACTGAAGCTTTCTTT.

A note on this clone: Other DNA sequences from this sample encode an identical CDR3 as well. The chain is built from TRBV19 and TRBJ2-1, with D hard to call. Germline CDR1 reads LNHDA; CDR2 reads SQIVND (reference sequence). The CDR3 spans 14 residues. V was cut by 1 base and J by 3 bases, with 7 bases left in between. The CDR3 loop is CASSIGGDYNEQFF. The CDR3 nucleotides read TGTGCCAGTAGTATAGGCGGAGACTACAATGAGCAGTTCTTC. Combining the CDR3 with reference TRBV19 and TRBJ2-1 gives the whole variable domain DGGITQSPKYLFRKEGQNVTLSCEQNLNHDAMYWYRQDPGQGLRLIYYSQIVNDFQKGDIAEGYSVSREKKESFPLTVTSAQKNPTAFYLCASSIGGDYNEQFFGPGTRLTVL.

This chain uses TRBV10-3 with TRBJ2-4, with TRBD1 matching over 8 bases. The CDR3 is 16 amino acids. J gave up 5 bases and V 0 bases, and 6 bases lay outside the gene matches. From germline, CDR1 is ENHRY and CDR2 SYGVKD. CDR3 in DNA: TGTGCCATCAGTGAGTCATTCGGACAGGGCCAAAACATTCAGTACTTC. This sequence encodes CAISESFGQGQNIQYF.

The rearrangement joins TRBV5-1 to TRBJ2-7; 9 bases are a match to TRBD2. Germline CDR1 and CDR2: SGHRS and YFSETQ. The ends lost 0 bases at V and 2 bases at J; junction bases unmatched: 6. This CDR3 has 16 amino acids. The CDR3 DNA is TGCGCCAGCAGCTTGGTTCTAGCGGGGCACCCCTACGAGCAGTACTTC. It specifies CASSLVLAGHPYEQYF.

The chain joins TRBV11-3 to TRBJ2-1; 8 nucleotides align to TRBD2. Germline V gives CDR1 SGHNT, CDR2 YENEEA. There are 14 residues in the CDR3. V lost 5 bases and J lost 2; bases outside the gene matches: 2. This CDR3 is CASSREGTYNEQFF. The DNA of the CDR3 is TGTGCCAGCAGCCGGGAGGGCACCTACAATGAGCAGTTCTTC.

CDR3 protein: CASSLGGDTEAFF. Here the CDR3 DNA reads TGTGCCAGCAGCTTAGGGGGAGACACTGAAGCTTTCTTT. The chain links TRBV11-3 to TRBJ1-1; no definite D call. The length of the CDR3 is 13 residues. The V end was cut by 1 base, the J end by 3 bases, with 6 bases between. Germline CDR1 and CDR2: SGHNT and YENEEA.

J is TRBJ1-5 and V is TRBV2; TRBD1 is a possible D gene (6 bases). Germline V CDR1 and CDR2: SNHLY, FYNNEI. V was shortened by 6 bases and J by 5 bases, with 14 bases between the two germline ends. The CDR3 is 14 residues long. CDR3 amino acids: CASSSDRRDQPQHF. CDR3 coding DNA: TGTGCCAGCAGCTCGGACAGACGCGATCAGCCCCAGCATTTT.

The CDR3 reads CASSPQGRSGNTIYF. CDR3 coding DNA: TGTGCCAGCAGCCCCCAGGGGCGATCCGGAAACACCATATATTTT. V gene TRBV7-8 combines with J gene TRBJ1-3, with D tentatively TRBD1 (6 bases). CDR1 is SGHVS, CDR2 FQNEAQ, per germline. The V end lost 5 bases, the J end lost 4 bases, and 15 bases lay between the germline ends. This CDR3 comprises 15 residues.

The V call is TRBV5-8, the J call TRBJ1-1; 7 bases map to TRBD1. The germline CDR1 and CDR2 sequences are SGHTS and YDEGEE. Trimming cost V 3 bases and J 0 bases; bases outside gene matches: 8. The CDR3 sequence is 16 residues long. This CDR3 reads CASSSGGWDMNTEAFF. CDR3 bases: TGTGCCAGCAGCTCAGGGGGGTGGGATATGAACACTGAAGCTTTCTTT.

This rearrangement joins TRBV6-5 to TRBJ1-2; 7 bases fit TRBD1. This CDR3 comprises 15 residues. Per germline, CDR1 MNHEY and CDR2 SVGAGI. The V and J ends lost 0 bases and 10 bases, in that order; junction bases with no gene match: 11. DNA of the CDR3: TGTGCCAGCAGTTACTCGAGGGACAGCGCTGGTGACTACACCTTC. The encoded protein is CASSYSRDSAGDYTF.

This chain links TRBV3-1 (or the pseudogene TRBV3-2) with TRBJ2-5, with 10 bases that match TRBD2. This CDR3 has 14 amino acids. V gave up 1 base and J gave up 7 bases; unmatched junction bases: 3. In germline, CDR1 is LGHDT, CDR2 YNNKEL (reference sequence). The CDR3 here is CASSQGLAGATQYF. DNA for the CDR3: TGTGCCAGCAGCCAAGGACTAGCGGGCGCGACCCAGTACTTC.

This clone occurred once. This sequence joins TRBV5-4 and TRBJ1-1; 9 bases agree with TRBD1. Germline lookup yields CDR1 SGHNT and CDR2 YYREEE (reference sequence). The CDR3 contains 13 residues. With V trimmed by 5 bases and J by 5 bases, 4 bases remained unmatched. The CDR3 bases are TGTGCCAGCAGAGACAGGGGGGGAACTGAAGCTTTCTTT. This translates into CASRDRGGTEAFF. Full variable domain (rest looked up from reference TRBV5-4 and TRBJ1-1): ETGVTQSPTHLIKTRGQQVTLRCSSQSGHNTVSWYQQALGQGPQFIFQYYREEENGRGNFPPRFSGLQFPNYSSELNVNALELDDSALYLCASRDRGGTEAFFGQGTRLTVV.

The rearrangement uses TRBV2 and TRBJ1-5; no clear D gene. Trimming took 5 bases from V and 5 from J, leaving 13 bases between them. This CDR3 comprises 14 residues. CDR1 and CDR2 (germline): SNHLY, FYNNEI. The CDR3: CASSPSTVDQPQHF. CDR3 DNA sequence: TGTGCCAGCAGTCCTTCCACGGTGGATCAGCCCCAGCATTTT.

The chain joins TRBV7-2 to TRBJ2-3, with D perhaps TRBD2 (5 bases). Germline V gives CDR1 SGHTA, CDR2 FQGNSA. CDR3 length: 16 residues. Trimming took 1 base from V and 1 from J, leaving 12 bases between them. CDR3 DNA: TGTGCCAGCAGCTTAGGACCTAGCCTACGCACAGATACGCAGTATTTT. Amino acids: CASSLGPSLRTDTQYF.

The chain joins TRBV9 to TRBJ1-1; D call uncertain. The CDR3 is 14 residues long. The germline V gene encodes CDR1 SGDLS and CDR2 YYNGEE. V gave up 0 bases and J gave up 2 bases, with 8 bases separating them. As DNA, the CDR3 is TGTGCCAGCAGCGTAGGGGAGCTCAACACTGAAGCTTTCTTT. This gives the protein CASSVGELNTEAFF.

The CDR3 reads CASSLAPAGGGTEAFF. CDR3 nucleotide sequence: TGTGCCAGCAGCTTAGCCCCCGCTGGGGGGGGGACTGAAGCTTTCTTT. The chain employs TRBV7-2 and TRBJ1-1; the D gene is possibly TRBD1 (5 bases). Trimming shortened V by 0 bases and J by 5 bases, and 16 bases separated the two germline ends. CDR1 and CDR2 from the germline V gene are SGHTA and FQGNSA. CDR3 length: 16 residues.

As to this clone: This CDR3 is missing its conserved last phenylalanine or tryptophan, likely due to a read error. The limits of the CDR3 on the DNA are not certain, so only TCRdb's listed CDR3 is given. The chain's CDR3 is CASSDGQGAVI. The gene calls are TRBV10-1 and TRBJ2-7; TRBD1 is the table's D call and was not checked against the DNA. Germline V gives CDR1 WNHNN, CDR2 SYGVQD (reference sequence). The CDR3 has 11 residues if both end residues are counted.

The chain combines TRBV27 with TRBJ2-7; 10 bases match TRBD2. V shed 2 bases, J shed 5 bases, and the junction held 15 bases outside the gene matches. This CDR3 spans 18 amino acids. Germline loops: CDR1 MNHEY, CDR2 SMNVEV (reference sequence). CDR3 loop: CASSLSPGSGGARNEQYF. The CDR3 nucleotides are TGTGCCAGCAGTTTAAGCCCGGGGAGCGGGGGGGCGAGGAACGAGCAGTACTTC.